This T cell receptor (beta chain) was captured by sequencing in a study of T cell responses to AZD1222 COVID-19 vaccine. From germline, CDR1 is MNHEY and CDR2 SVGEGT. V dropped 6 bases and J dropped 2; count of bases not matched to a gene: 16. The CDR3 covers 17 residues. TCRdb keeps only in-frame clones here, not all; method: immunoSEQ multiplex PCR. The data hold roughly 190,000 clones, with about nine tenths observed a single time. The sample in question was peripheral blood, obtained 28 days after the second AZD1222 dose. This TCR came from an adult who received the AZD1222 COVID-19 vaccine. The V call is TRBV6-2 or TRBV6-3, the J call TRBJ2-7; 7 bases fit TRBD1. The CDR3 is CASSPATMGQPPYEQYF. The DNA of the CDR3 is TGTGCCAGCAGCCCTGCAACTATGGGACAGCCTCCCTACGAGCAGTACTTC.